The 23 T cell receptor beta chains listed next were all sequenced from one sample in a study of human T cells and chemical hapten exposure. Time point denoted: patch test 1, 2 weeks after DPC sensitization. Stated treatment: therapeutic diphenylcyclopropenone sensitization with weekly scalp DPC. TCRdb passed the RACE reads through MiXCR, listing each CDR3 protein once. The sample consists of tens of thousands of distinct CDR3 sequences, 7% to 8% of them appearing once. The source was whole blood, collected in connection with sensitization to the hapten diphenylcyclopropenone (DPC). All receptors come from a woman in her 30s with alopecia areata. Some clones in this sample may be carry-over from other donors' samples.

The rearrangement links TRBV20-1 to TRBJ1-3; D is uncertain. The CDR3 is 14 residues long. The germline V gene has CDR1 DFQATT and CDR2 SNEGSKA (reference sequence). The V gene lost 6 bases and the J gene lost 0 bases, with 12 bases spanning the gap. The CDR3 here is CSARRESSGNTIYF. CDR3 DNA: TGCAGTGCCCGAAGAGAGAGCTCTGGAAACACCATATATTTT.

This clonotype was counted ten times or more. The V gene is TRBV20-1, the J gene TRBJ1-2; 8 positions match TRBD1. V lost 6 bases and J lost 4; bases outside the gene matches: 10. CDR3 length: 14 residues. CDR1 and CDR2 from the germline V gene are DFQATT and SNEGSKA (reference sequence). The CDR3 region has the DNA TGCAGTGCCCGACAGGACAGGGTCAGCTATGGCTACACCTTC. This codes for CSARQDRVSYGYTF.

The V gene is TRBV7-7, the J gene TRBJ2-1, with TRBD1 matching over 7 bases. Trimming removed 5 bases from V and 5 bases from J; junction bases left unmatched: 6. Germline loops: CDR1 SSHAT, CDR2 FNYEAQ (reference sequence). The CDR3 is 14 residues long. The CDR3: CASSLTRGHNEQFF. The CDR3 region has the DNA TGTGCCAGCAGCCTTACTAGGGGGCACAATGAGCAGTTCTTC.

The chain joins TRBV18 to TRBJ1-2; D ambiguous. V was pared by 6 bases and J by 6 bases, with 23 bases between. This CDR3 is built from 16 residues. The germline gives CDR1 KGHSH, CDR2 LQKENI. Here the CDR3 reads CASSLMERAFRDGYTF. The CDR3 region has the DNA TGTGCCAGCTCCCTAATGGAAAGAGCTTTTAGGGATGGCTACACCTTC.

The chain couples TRBV21-1 to TRBJ2-7. TRBV21-1 is recorded as a pseudogene. The CDR3 contains 16 residues. CDR3 DNA sequence: TGTGCCAGCAGCTCAGAGGAGACGGGTCTCGGAGACGAGCAGTACTTC. Protein product: CASSSEETGLGDEQYF.

CDR3 residues: CASSSSSVNTEAFF. The CDR3 region has the DNA TGTGCCAGCAGCTCAAGTTCGGTGAACACTGAAGCTTTCTTT. The chain links TRBV7-9 to TRBJ1-1; D gene unclear. Germline V gene data show CDR1 as SEHNR and CDR2 as FQNEAQ (reference sequence). The CDR3 runs 14 residues. The V end was cut by 4 bases, the J end by 0 bases, with 9 bases between. Full variable domain (outside the CDR3, taken from reference TRBV7-9 and TRBJ1-1): DTGVSQNPRHKITKRGQNVTFRCDPISEHNRLYWYRQTLGQGPEFLTYFQNEAQLEKSRLLSDRFSAERPKGSFSTLEIQRTEQGDSAMYLCASSSSSVNTEAFFGQGTRLTVV.

This clonotype was seen a few times. J is TRBJ2-5 and V is TRBV7-2, with 14 bases that match TRBD2. The CDR3 is made up of 16 amino acids. Trimming took 5 bases from V and 5 from J; bases not matched to a gene: 7. Per germline, CDR1 SGHTA and CDR2 FQGNSA. CDR3 sequence: CASSPPRLAGGETQYF. In DNA form, the CDR3 reads TGTGCCAGCAGCCCCCCCCGACTAGCGGGGGGGGAGACCCAGTACTTC.

The chain has TRBV12-3 or TRBV12-4 and TRBJ2-7; 8 bases line up with TRBD2. V shed 7 bases and J 0 bases; nucleotides not matched to a gene: 11. The CDR3 sequence is 16 residues long. For the CDR3, the DNA is TGTGCCAGCATTGGGGGGGAGCGGGGGAGCTCCTACGAGCAGTACTTC. This encodes CASIGGERGSSYEQYF.

This clonotype was counted only a few times. V and J are TRBV18 and TRBJ1-1; no clear D gene. Germline V CDR1 and CDR2: KGHSH, LQKENI. V lost 4 bases and J lost 5, with 14 bases in between. CDR3 length: 14 amino acids. The CDR3 here is CASSRATARTEAFF. The CDR3 nucleotides are TGTGCCAGCTCACGGGCAACAGCGAGGACTGAAGCTTTCTTT.

This clonotype was recorded many times. The chain employs TRBV20-1 and TRBJ2-3; no clear D gene. Germline CDR1 reads DFQATT; CDR2 reads SNEGSKA (reference sequence). The CDR3 is 12 residues long. Deletions cut 1 base from V and 5 bases from J, with 7 bases between. The chain's CDR3 is CSARARRDTQYF. The CDR3 DNA reads TGCAGTGCTAGAGCGCGCAGAGATACGCAGTATTTT.

This chain joins TRBV27 and TRBJ2-5; D not certain. The CDR3 consists of 11 residues. V was clipped by 10 bases and J by 5 bases, with 11 bases between them. CDR1 is MNHEY and CDR2 is SMNVEV in the germline V gene (reference sequence). This chain's CDR3 is CATILGETQYF. CDR3 coding DNA: TGTGCCACCATCCTTGGTGAGACCCAGTACTTC.

Remarks on this clonotype: A much larger clone is a single base away; this may be a read error. The rearrangement links TRBV3-1 to TRBJ1-6; D gene ambiguous. CDR1 LGHDT and CDR2 YNNKEL come from the germline V gene (reference sequence). There are 13 residues in the CDR3. CDR3 loop: CASSQDLGSPLNF. CDR3 DNA sequence: TGTGCCAGCAGCCAAGACTTGGGTTCACCCCTCAACTTT. Looking up the rest from reference TRBV3-1 and TRBJ1-6 gives the full variable domain: DTAVSQTPKYLVTQMGNDKSIKCEQNLGHDTMYWYKQDSKKFLKIMFSYNNKELIINETVPNRFSPKSPDKAHLNLHINSLELGDSAVYFCASSQDLGSPLNFGNGTRLTVT.

This clonotype was picked up many times. This rearrangement joins TRBV11-2 to TRBJ2-5; D unresolved. This CDR3 is 14 amino acids long. Germline CDR1 reads SGHAT; CDR2 reads FQNNGV. The V end lost 4 bases, the J end lost 0 bases, and 9 bases lay between the germline ends. The CDR3 sequence is CASSSRVYQETQYF. The CDR3, as DNA: TGTGCCAGCAGCTCAAGGGTCTACCAAGAGACCCAGTACTTC.

The V call is TRBV18, the J call TRBJ1-1; the D is unclear. This CDR3 has 12 residues. V lost 1 base, J lost 5 bases, and 5 bases lay in between. Germline CDR1 and CDR2: KGHSH and LQKENI. The CDR3 nucleotides are TGTGCCAGCTCACCACAATGGACTGAAGCTTTCTTT. Translated: CASSPQWTEAFF.

This clonotype was seen a handful of times. V usage is TRBV6-1 and J usage is TRBJ2-5; possible D gene TRBD2, 7 bases. The germline V and J ends were trimmed by 4 bases and 7 bases, with 13 bases remaining between them. The CDR3 has 13 amino acids. Germline CDR1 is MNHNS and CDR2 is SASEGT. CDR3 amino acids: CASSGAGEGTQYF. CDR3 coding DNA: TGTGCCAGCAGTGGTGCAGGGGAGGGGACCCAGTACTTC.

Points on this clonotype: Being one base from a much bigger clone, this may be a read error. V is TRBV29-1 and J is TRBJ2-1, with D perhaps TRBD2 (6 bases). Trimming removed 4 bases from V and 9 bases from J, with 19 bases in between. Germline CDR1 reads SQVTM; CDR2 reads ANQGSEA. The CDR3 runs 14 residues. For the CDR3, the DNA is TGCAGCGTTGCGTCCCGTACGGGGGTGGTTGAGCAGTTCTTC. Amino acids: CSVASRTGVVEQFF.

This clonotype was observed at least ten times. The genes are TRBV19 and TRBJ2-7, with D uncertain. Germline lookup yields CDR1 LNHDA and CDR2 SQIVND (reference sequence). The length of the CDR3 is 13 residues. V was clipped by 4 bases and J by 6 bases, with 13 bases between them. Here the CDR3 DNA reads TGTGCCAGTAGTACGACGCGCCAGTCCGAGCAGTACTTC. It codes for CASSTTRQSEQYF.

This clonotype was counted at least ten times. The chain links TRBV29-1 to TRBJ2-3; 10 bases are shared with TRBD1. The CDR3 totals 15 residues. Germline values: CDR1 SQVTM, CDR2 ANQGSEA. Trimming cost V 4 bases and J 6 bases; bases outside gene matches: 10. CDR3 sequence: CSVVEGQGRLDTQYF. CDR3 nucleotide sequence: TGCAGCGTTGTGGAGGGACAGGGGAGGTTGGATACGCAGTATTTT.

The chain carries TRBV21-1 and TRBJ1-2. TRBV21-1 is given as a pseudogene. This CDR3 spans 15 amino acids. This CDR3 is CASSKNGPAGYGYTF. The CDR3, as DNA: TGTGCCAGCAGCAAAAACGGGCCAGCAGGCTATGGCTACACCTTC.

This clonotype was counted between two and nine times. The chain couples TRBV5-1 to TRBJ2-5; no clear D. Between the trimmed V and J ends, which lost 5 bases and 1 base, there was a span of 12 bases. This CDR3 spans 14 amino acids. The V gene's germline CDR1 is SGHRS and CDR2 YFSETQ. The CDR3 sequence: CASSFERPQETQYF. The CDR3 nucleotides read TGCGCCAGCAGTTTCGAACGACCCCAAGAGACCCAGTACTTC.

This clonotype was seen at least ten times. This chain uses TRBV2 with TRBJ2-7; a possible D gene is TRBD1 (6 bases). The V and J ends lost 7 bases and 1 base respectively, with 14 bases between them. The CDR3 is made up of 14 amino acids. Germline-derived CDR1 and CDR2 are SNHLY and FYNNEI. For the CDR3, the DNA is TGTGCCAGCATGAGGGACATGGCTTCCTACGAGCAGTACTTC. Encoded protein: CASMRDMASYEQYF. Filled out from reference TRBV2 and TRBJ2-7, the complete variable domain reads EPEVTQTPSHQVTQMGQEVILRCVPISNHLYFYWYRQILGQKVEFLVSFYNNEISEKSEIFDDQFSVERPDGSNFTLKIRSTKLEDSAMYFCASMRDMASYEQYFGPGTRLTVT.

The chain has TRBV5-5 and TRBJ1-4; TRBD1 agrees at 10 bases. CDR3 length: 15 amino acids. From germline, CDR1 is SGHKS and CDR2 YYEKEE (reference sequence). V lost 1 base and J lost 7; bases outside the gene matches: 4. For the CDR3, the DNA is TGTGCCAGCAGCTTGACGGGACAGGGGCGTGAAAAACTGTTTTTT. The encoded protein is CASSLTGQGREKLFF.

This clonotype was seen repeatedly, ten times or more. The chain couples TRBV2 to TRBJ2-3; D may match TRBD1 or TRBD2 (5 bases each). The CDR3 has 14 residues. The germline CDR1 and CDR2 sequences are SNHLY and FYNNEI. V was cut by 11 bases and J by 2 bases, with 17 bases left in between. The CDR3 coding sequence is TGTGCCTCGTTACAGGAGGTAAACACAGATACGCAGTATTTT. As protein: CASLQEVNTDTQYF.